These 20 T cell receptor beta chains came from one sample sequenced in a study of blood T cells in healthy people across ages. A second 7 to 11 cycle PCR used barcoded and J-beta primers. From the 5' RACE reads, TCRdb called clonotypes with MiXCR, one entry per CDR3 protein. Of about 540,000 distinct CDR3 sequences listed, around 24% are singletons. This same sample was also taken into another study, of T cells of mothers and their children.

Sequenced input: blood. The receptors come from a boy between 10 and 17 years old in good health.

In this sample, this clonotype turned up a few times. The chain joins TRBV6-5 to TRBJ1-5; D unclear. CDR1 and CDR2 (germline): MNHEY, SVGAGI. This CDR3 is built from 14 residues. V lost 10 bases to trimming and J lost 0 bases, with 13 bases between them. In nucleotides, the CDR3 is TGTGCCATCACCTGGGCCGATAGCAATCAGCCCCAGCATTTT. It is translated as CAITWADSNQPQHF.

At least ten counts were recorded for this clonotype. The CDR3 here is CASSVPEGPIRAYEQYF. DNA of the CDR3: TGTGCCAGCAGTGTCCCAGAAGGCCCCATAAGAGCCTACGAGCAGTACTTC. The J gene is TRBJ2-7, the V gene TRBV28; D unclear. The CDR3 is made up of 17 amino acids. V lost 5 bases and J lost 2, with 22 bases in between. Germline lookup yields CDR1 MDHEN and CDR2 SYDVKM.

This clonotype has a handful of counts. V usage is TRBV5-1 and J usage is TRBJ2-7; TRBD1 or TRBD2 may be the D gene (5 bases each). V was shortened by 0 bases and J by 2 bases, with 12 bases between the two germline ends. This CDR3 spans 15 amino acids. CDR1 SGHRS and CDR2 YFSETQ come from the germline V gene. The CDR3 DNA reads TGCGCCAGCAGCTTGGACGGGACGGGCCCCTACGAGCAGTACTTC. This translates into CASSLDGTGPYEQYF.

This rearrangement joins TRBV20-1 to TRBJ2-5, with 10 bases fitting TRBD2. V was clipped by 0 bases and J by 0 bases; unmatched bases: 10. The CDR3 loop spans 18 amino acids. Germline V lookup: CDR1 DFQATT, CDR2 SNEGSKA (reference sequence). In DNA form, the CDR3 reads TGCAGTGCTAGAGAAACGAGCGGGGGGGCCCTGTACCAAGAGACCCAGTACTTC. It encodes CSARETSGGALYQETQYF.

The chain joins TRBV20-1 to TRBJ2-1; D not certain. TRBJ2-5 explains the end of the DNA better; the J call may be wrong. Germline V CDR1 and CDR2: DFQATT, SNEGSKA (reference sequence). The CDR3 runs 14 residues. The CDR3 spells CSARDVSTQETQYF. CDR3 nucleotide sequence: TGCAGTGCTAGAGATGTCTCCACCCAAGAGACCCAGTACTTC.

This clonotype was seen only a few times. The junction does not match germline at one end; this may be a read error. The rearrangement links TRBV29-1 to TRBJ2-3; TRBD2 agrees at 10 bases. The CDR3 totals 15 residues. CDR1 and CDR2 from the germline V gene are SQVTM and ANQGSEA. CDR3 nucleotide sequence: TGCAGCGCTGAACTCCCTAGCGGGAGATCCGATACGCAGTATTTT. The encoded protein is CSAELPSGRSDTQYF.

This clonotype was counted only a few times. The chain is built from TRBV27 and TRBJ2-7, with D possibly matching TRBD1 (8 bases). The germline V gene has CDR1 MNHEY and CDR2 SMNVEV (reference sequence). V lost 11 bases and J 1 base, leaving 15 bases between the germline ends. This CDR3 is 13 amino acids long. The CDR3 reads CAGHRGGSYEQYF. CDR3 nucleotides: TGTGCCGGCCACAGGGGGGGATCCTACGAGCAGTACTTC.

For the CDR3, the DNA is TGTGCCAGCAGTTTAAGTTTAGCGGGAGCAGATACGCAGTATTTT. This encodes CASSLSLAGADTQYF. The chain carries TRBV28 and TRBJ2-3; 9 bases map to TRBD2. The CDR3 extends over 15 amino acids. V lost 2 bases, J lost 4 bases, and 4 bases stayed unmatched. Germline values: CDR1 MDHEN, CDR2 SYDVKM. The entire variable domain, with the rest obtained from reference TRBV28 and TRBJ2-3, is as follows: DVKVTQSSRYLVKRTGEKVFLECVQDMDHENMFWYRQDPGLGLRLIYFSYDVKMKEKGDIPEGYSVSREKKERFSLILESASTNQTSMYLCASSLSLAGADTQYFGPGTRLTVL.

There are a few counts of this clonotype. This chain links TRBV28 with TRBJ2-1; weak D call: TRBD2 (6 bases). With 6 bases removed from V and 3 bases from J, the gap between germline ends came to 18 bases. The CDR3 has 16 amino acids. Per germline, CDR1 MDHEN and CDR2 SYDVKM. The CDR3 bases are TGTGCCAGCAGGGGCAAACTAGCTCGGGGCTACAATGAGCAGTTCTTC. Its protein product is CASRGKLARGYNEQFF.

The chain couples TRBV7-3 to TRBJ2-5, with 9 bases fitting TRBD2. The end of the DNA fits TRBJ2-1 better, so the J call may be wrong. The germline gives CDR1 SGHTA, CDR2 FQGTGA. There are 16 residues in the CDR3. CDR3 amino acids: CASSLEGISGRNEQFF. In nucleotides, the CDR3 is TGTGCCAGCAGCTTAGAGGGGATTAGCGGGAGAAATGAGCAGTTCTTC.

In its sample, this clonotype was seen a few times. CDR3 loop: CSARDLISETQYF. CDR3 nucleotides: TGCAGTGCTAGAGATCTGATCTCCGAGACCCAGTACTTC. The chain joins TRBV20-1 to TRBJ2-5; D not resolved. The CDR3 contains 13 residues. CDR1 and CDR2 (germline): DFQATT, SNEGSKA (reference sequence). V lost 0 bases and J lost 5, with 10 bases in between.

The chain is built from TRBV28 and TRBJ2-5; 11 bases map to TRBD2. Germline V gives CDR1 MDHEN, CDR2 SYDVKM. The CDR3 is made up of 15 amino acids. J lost 3 bases, V lost 6 bases, and 6 bases had no gene match. The DNA of the CDR3 is TGTGCCAGCAGCCACACACTAGCGGGAGAAGAGACCCAGTACTTC. Translating gives CASSHTLAGEETQYF.

This clonotype was observed a handful of times. V is TRBV7-2 and J is TRBJ2-7; D is ambiguous. This CDR3 is built from 15 residues. The germline V and J ends were trimmed by 2 bases and 3 bases, with 14 bases remaining between them. Germline loops: CDR1 SGHTA, CDR2 FQGNSA. The CDR3: CASSLHLTIRYEQYF. CDR3 DNA sequence: TGTGCCAGCAGCTTACACCTTACCATCCGCTACGAGCAGTACTTC.

Worth noting for this clonotype: One junction end does not reproduce the germline sequence, and a read error may be involved. CDR3 residues: CSGERGSYEQYF. CDR3 sequence (DNA): TGCAGCGGTGAAAGGGGCTCCTACGAGCAGTACTTC. J is TRBJ2-7 and V is TRBV29-1; tentatively, D is TRBD1 (5 bases). CDR3 size: 12 residues. The germline V gene has CDR1 SQVTM and CDR2 ANQGSEA.

The V gene is TRBV6-5, the J gene TRBJ2-1; D unresolved. V gave up 9 bases and J gave up 5 bases, with 17 bases separating them. CDR1 is MNHEY and CDR2 is SVGAGI in the germline V gene. The CDR3 sequence is 14 residues long. CDR3: CASWSWVGNNEQFF. DNA of the CDR3: TGTGCCAGTTGGAGTTGGGTAGGGAACAATGAGCAGTTCTTC.

At least ten counts were recorded for this clonotype. The genes are TRBV5-5 and TRBJ2-3; D ambiguous. The CDR3 runs 13 residues. Trimming removed 3 bases at V and 2 bases at J, with 7 bases between. Germline V CDR1 and CDR2: SGHKS, YYEKEE (reference sequence). The CDR3 coding sequence is TGTGCCAGCAGCTGGGCACCCACAGATACGCAGTATTTT. Amino acids: CASSWAPTDTQYF.

This clonotype turned up a few times. The rearrangement links TRBV6-6 to TRBJ1-2, with TRBD1 matching over 8 bases. CDR1 MNHNY and CDR2 SVGAGI come from the germline V gene (reference sequence). This CDR3 is built from 14 residues. Trimming cost V 5 bases and J 5 bases; bases outside gene matches: 7. For the CDR3, the DNA is TGTGCCAGCAGTAATGGACAGGGCCGGTATGGCTACACCTTC. It yields the protein CASSNGQGRYGYTF.

Regarding this clonotype: At one end, the junction sequence differs from germline, possibly due to a read error. V usage is TRBV20-1 and J usage is TRBJ1-1; tentative D call: TRBD1 (5 bases). Germline V gives CDR1 DFQATT, CDR2 SNEGSKA (reference sequence). The CDR3 totals 14 residues. The CDR3 is CSARGMRADTEAFF. The DNA of the CDR3 is TGCAGTGCTAGAGGAATGAGGGCGGACACTGAAGCTTTCTTC.

This clonotype has at least ten counts. The V call is TRBV5-6, the J call TRBJ2-1; 9 positions match TRBD1. The germline CDR1 and CDR2 sequences are SGHDT and YYEEEE. This CDR3 comprises 13 residues. J was trimmed by 7 bases and V by 4 bases; bases with no gene match: 3. In DNA, the CDR3 is TGTGCCAGCAGCGAGACAGGGGGGAATGAGCAGTTCTTC. Translated: CASSETGGNEQFF. Full variable domain (outside the CDR3, taken from reference TRBV5-6 and TRBJ2-1): DAGVTQSPTHLIKTRGQQVTLRCSPKSGHDTVSWYQQALGQGPQFIFQYYEEEERQRGNFPDRFSGHQFPNYSSELNVNALLLGDSALYLCASSETGGNEQFFGPGTRLTVL.

This clonotype turned up a few times. The chain carries TRBV5-1 and TRBJ2-3, with TRBD2 identical over 11 bases. The V segment lost 0 bases and the J segment 4 bases; nucleotides outside the gene matches: 13. CDR1 is SGHRS, CDR2 YFSETQ, per germline. This CDR3 is 19 amino acids long. CDR3 region: CASSLVLSGRANVADTQYF. As DNA, the CDR3 is TGCGCCAGCAGCTTGGTCCTTAGCGGGAGGGCGAACGTCGCAGATACGCAGTATTTT. The complete variable domain, with remaining parts taken from reference TRBV5-1 and TRBJ2-3, reads KAGVTQTPRYLIKTRGQQVTLSCSPISGHRSVSWYQQTPGQGLQFLFEYFSETQRNKGNFPGRFSGRQFSNSRSEMNVSTLELGDSALYLCASSLVLSGRANVADTQYFGPGTRLTVL.